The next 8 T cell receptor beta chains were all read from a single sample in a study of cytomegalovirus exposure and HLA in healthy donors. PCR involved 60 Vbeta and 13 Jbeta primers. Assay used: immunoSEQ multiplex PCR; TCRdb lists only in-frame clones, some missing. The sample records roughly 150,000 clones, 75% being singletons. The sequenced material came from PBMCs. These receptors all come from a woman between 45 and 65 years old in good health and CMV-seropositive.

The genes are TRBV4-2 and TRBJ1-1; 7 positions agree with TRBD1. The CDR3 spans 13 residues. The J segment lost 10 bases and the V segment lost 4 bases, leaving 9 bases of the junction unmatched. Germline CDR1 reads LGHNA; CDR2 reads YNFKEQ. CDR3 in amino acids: CASSPDSGGVAFF. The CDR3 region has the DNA TGTGCCAGCAGCCCCGATTCAGGGGGAGTAGCTTTCTTT.

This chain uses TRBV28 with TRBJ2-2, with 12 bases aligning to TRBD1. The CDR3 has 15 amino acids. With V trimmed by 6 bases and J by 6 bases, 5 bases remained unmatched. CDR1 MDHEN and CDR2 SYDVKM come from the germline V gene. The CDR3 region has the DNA TGTGCCAGCAGGGACCGGGACAGGGGGCCCGGGGAGCTGTTTTTT. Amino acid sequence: CASRDRDRGPGELFF.

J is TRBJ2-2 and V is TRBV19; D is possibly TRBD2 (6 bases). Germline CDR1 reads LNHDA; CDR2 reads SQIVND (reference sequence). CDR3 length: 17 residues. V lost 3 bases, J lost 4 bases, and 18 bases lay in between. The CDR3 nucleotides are TGTGCCAGTAGTATCTCGCGGCCCTGGGGGGTCACCGGGGAGCTGTTTTTT. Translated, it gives CASSISRPWGVTGELFF.

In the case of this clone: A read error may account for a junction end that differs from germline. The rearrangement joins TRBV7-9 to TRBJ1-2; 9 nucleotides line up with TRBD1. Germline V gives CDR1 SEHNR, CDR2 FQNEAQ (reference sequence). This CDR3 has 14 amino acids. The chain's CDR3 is CSSSLTGGPYGYTF. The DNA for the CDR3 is TGTTCCAGCAGCTTAACAGGGGGCCCTTATGGCTACACCTTC. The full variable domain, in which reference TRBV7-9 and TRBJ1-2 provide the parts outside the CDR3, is DTGVSQNPRHKITKRGQNVTFRCDPISEHNRLYWYRQTLGQGPEFLTYFQNEAQLEKSRLLSDRFSAERPKGSFSTLEIQRTEQGDSAMYLCSSSLTGGPYGYTFGSGTRLTVV.

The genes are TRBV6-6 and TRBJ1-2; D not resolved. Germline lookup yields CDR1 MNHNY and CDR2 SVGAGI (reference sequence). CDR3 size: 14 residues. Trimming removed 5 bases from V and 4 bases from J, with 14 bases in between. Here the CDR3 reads CASSLRELPYGYTF. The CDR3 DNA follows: TGTGCCAGCAGTCTCCGGGAGCTTCCCTATGGCTACACCTTC.

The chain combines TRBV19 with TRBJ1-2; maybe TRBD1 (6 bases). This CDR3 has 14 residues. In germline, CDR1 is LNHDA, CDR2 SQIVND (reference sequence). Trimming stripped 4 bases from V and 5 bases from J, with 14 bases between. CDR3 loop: CASSRAGVPYGYTF. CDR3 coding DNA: TGTGCCAGTAGTAGGGCAGGGGTCCCTTATGGCTACACCTTC.

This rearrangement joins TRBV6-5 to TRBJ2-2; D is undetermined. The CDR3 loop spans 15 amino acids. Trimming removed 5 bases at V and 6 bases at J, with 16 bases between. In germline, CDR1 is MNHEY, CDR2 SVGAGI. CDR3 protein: CASSLLLSSAGELFF. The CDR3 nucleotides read TGTGCCAGCAGTCTCCTTCTATCCTCGGCCGGGGAGCTGTTTTTT.

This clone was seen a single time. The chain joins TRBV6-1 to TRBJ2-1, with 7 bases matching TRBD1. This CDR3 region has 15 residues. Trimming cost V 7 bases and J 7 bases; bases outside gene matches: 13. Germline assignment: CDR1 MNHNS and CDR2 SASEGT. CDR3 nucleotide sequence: TGTGCCAGCAACTACCGGGACAGCCTTACAAATGAGCAGTTCTTC. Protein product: CASNYRDSLTNEQFF.